These 31 T cell receptor beta chains were all obtained from the same sample, sequenced in a study of lymphopenia after photon versus proton radiotherapy (dated by TCRdb to between 2018 and 2020). Library preparation employed the immunoSEQ multiplex PCR assay. The table comes from immuneACCESS by way of TCRdb, which keeps in-frame sequences with V and J called. Part of the clones is missing from these tables; in studies checked, under half for an unresolved V gene and the rest for unknown reasons. The sample records 75,000 to 90,000 clones, 80% to 90% of which are singletons. More than 1.2% of the sample lies in the top ten. The sample was peripheral blood, taken from a patient treated with proton-based radiotherapy. The receptor set was obtained from a man in his 60s with pancreatic cancer.

V usage is TRBV6-5 and J usage is TRBJ1-4, with 9 positions matching TRBD1. V gave up 0 bases and J gave up 5 bases; unmatched junction bases: 1. Germline V gene sequence: CDR1 MNHEY, CDR2 SVGAGI. The CDR3 totals 15 residues. The CDR3 DNA reads TGTGCCAGCAGTTACTCGGGACAGGGAAATGAAAAACTGTTTTTT. Encoded protein: CASSYSGQGNEKLFF.

The chain is built from TRBV5-5 and TRBJ2-7; TRBD1 aligns across 10 bases. CDR1 and CDR2 from the germline V gene are SGHKS and YYEKEE (reference sequence). The trim removed 4 bases at V and 3 bases at J, leaving 7 bases unmatched. The CDR3 is 15 residues long. The CDR3 is CASSQDRGDNYEQYF. CDR3 nucleotide sequence: TGTGCCAGCAGCCAGGACAGGGGGGATAACTACGAGCAGTACTTC.

The chain employs TRBV7-2 and TRBJ1-1; weak D call: TRBD1 (6 bases). The germline V and J ends were trimmed by 3 bases and 7 bases, with 9 bases remaining between them. Germline CDR1 and CDR2: SGHTA and FQGNSA. This CDR3 spans 12 amino acids. The CDR3 DNA is TGTGCCAGCAGCTTTCCACAGGGTGAAGCTTTCTTT. Translation: CASSFPQGEAFF.

J is TRBJ2-5 and V is TRBV5-4; D gene ambiguous. CDR1 and CDR2 from the germline V gene are SGHNT and YYREEE (reference sequence). The CDR3 covers 16 residues. V was trimmed by 0 bases and J by 5 bases, leaving 17 bases between them. The CDR3 DNA sequence: TGTGCCAGCAGCTTGGGGGTCGGTAGCAGTGGGGAGACCCAGTACTTC. Its protein product is CASSLGVGSSGETQYF.

The V and J genes are TRBV5-1 and TRBJ1-2, with D unresolved. The V gene's germline CDR1 is SGHRS and CDR2 YFSETQ. Between the trimmed V and J ends, which lost 0 bases and 0 bases, there was a span of 12 bases. The CDR3 totals 16 residues. The DNA of the CDR3 is TGCGCCAGCAGCTTGGAATACCCAGGAGCTAACTATGGCTACACCTTC. This codes for CASSLEYPGANYGYTF.

V is TRBV19 and J is TRBJ1-4; unclear D gene. Trimming took 5 bases from V and 0 from J, leaving 13 bases between them. Germline loops: CDR1 LNHDA, CDR2 SQIVND (reference sequence). The CDR3 has 16 residues. The CDR3 coding sequence is TGTGCCAGTAGTCTCCTTTCACGTCCAACTAATGAAAAACTGTTTTTT. It specifies CASSLLSRPTNEKLFF.

This rearrangement joins TRBV7-6 to TRBJ1-1; no clear D gene. V was cut by 5 bases and J by 2 bases, with 9 bases left in between. The CDR3 runs to 13 residues. The germline gives CDR1 SGHVS, CDR2 FNYEAQ. The CDR3 region has the DNA TGTGCCAGCAGCACGCAGGAAAACACTGAAGCTTTCTTT. Residues: CASSTQENTEAFF.

The genes are TRBV11-3 and TRBJ1-1; D unclear. V lost 5 bases and J lost 11, with 21 bases in between. The CDR3 length is 14 residues. Germline lookup yields CDR1 SGHNT and CDR2 YENEEA. The CDR3 nucleotides are TGTGCCAGCAGCCCCTCACTAAGGACTCCCGCCGCTTTCTTT. Its translation is CASSPSLRTPAAFF.

The chain carries TRBV28 and TRBJ1-2; 10 nucleotides line up with TRBD1. This CDR3 comprises 14 residues. V gave up 7 bases and J gave up 4 bases; unmatched junction bases: 6. Germline assignment: CDR1 MDHEN and CDR2 SYDVKM. CDR3 bases: TGTGCCAGCACTATTGACAGGGGGCTCTATGGCTACACCTTC. Residues: CASTIDRGLYGYTF.

This chain connects TRBV9 to TRBJ2-1; D is unclear. The CDR3 has 14 amino acids. Germline V gene sequence: CDR1 SGDLS, CDR2 YYNGEE. The V gene lost 0 bases and the J gene lost 8 bases, with 12 bases spanning the gap. CDR3 protein: CASSVGLFQDEQFF. Here the CDR3 DNA reads TGTGCCAGCAGCGTAGGGCTATTTCAGGATGAGCAGTTCTTC.

The chain joins TRBV11-2 to TRBJ2-1; the D gene is possibly TRBD2 (5 bases). Germline V gives CDR1 SGHAT, CDR2 FQNNGV. V lost 6 bases and J lost 10, with 22 bases in between. The length of the CDR3 is 15 residues. CDR3 bases: TGTGCCAGCAGGCTAGCCAGTCGGGAAGTACACGAGCAGTTCTTC. This codes for CASRLASREVHEQFF. Together with reference TRBV11-2 and TRBJ2-1, the CDR3 gives the full variable domain: EAGVAQSPRYKIIEKRQSVAFWCNPISGHATLYWYQQILGQGPKLLIQFQNNGVVDDSQLPKDRFSAERLKGVDSTLKIQPAKLEDSAVYLCASRLASREVHEQFFGPGTRLTVL.

This clone appeared a single time. The CDR3 region is CAWSVQGVYEQYF. In nucleotides, the CDR3 is TGTGCCTGGAGTGTACAGGGAGTTTACGAGCAGTACTTC. The chain combines TRBV30 with TRBJ2-7; D possibly corresponds to TRBD1 (6 bases). V was cut by 0 bases and J by 4 bases, with 10 bases left in between. This CDR3 is built from 13 residues. The germline CDR1 and CDR2 sequences are GTSNPN and SVGIG (reference sequence). Full variable domain (missing parts from reference TRBV30 and TRBJ2-7): SQTIHQWPATLVQPVGSPLSLECTVEGTSNPNLYWYRQAAGRGLQLLFYSVGIGQISSEVPQNLSASRPQDRQFILSSKKLLLSDSGFYLCAWSVQGVYEQYFGPGTRLTVT.

The chain combines TRBV9 with TRBJ1-2; 7 positions match TRBD1. The germline V gene encodes CDR1 SGDLS and CDR2 YYNGEE. The CDR3 loop spans 16 amino acids. J was trimmed by 2 bases and V by 3 bases; bases with no gene match: 10. CDR3 coding DNA: TGTGCCAGCAGCGCAACTGGGGACAGTTTGAACTATGGCTACACCTTC. Translating gives CASSATGDSLNYGYTF. The whole variable domain, remainder taken from reference TRBV9 and TRBJ1-2, is DSGVTQTPKHLITATGQRVTLRCSPRSGDLSVYWYQQSLDQGLQFLIQYYNGEERAKGNILERFSAQQFPDLHSELNLSSLELGDSALYFCASSATGDSLNYGYTFGSGTRLTVV.

This clone was recorded a few times. The V call is TRBV18, the J call TRBJ2-4; D perhaps matches TRBD2 (6 bases). The CDR3 is made up of 16 amino acids. The V and J ends lost 1 base and 5 bases respectively, with 15 bases between them. CDR1 KGHSH and CDR2 LQKENI come from the germline V gene. The CDR3 DNA reads TGTGCCAGCTCACCACGGGACTGGGTGACCGAAAACATTCAGTACTTC. As protein: CASSPRDWVTENIQYF.

This chain connects TRBV7-2 to TRBJ2-3, with 13 nucleotides matching TRBD2. V lost 5 bases to trimming and J lost 5 bases; unmatched junction nucleotides: 7. Per germline, CDR1 SGHTA and CDR2 FQGNSA. The CDR3 covers 16 residues. The CDR3 sequence is CASSKYGLAGVDTQYF. In nucleotides, the CDR3 is TGTGCCAGCAGCAAATACGGACTAGCGGGAGTAGATACGCAGTATTTT.

J is TRBJ2-1 and V is TRBV6-5, with 8 nucleotides matching TRBD2. CDR1 and CDR2 from the germline V gene are MNHEY and SVGAGI. The CDR3 runs 16 residues. J was trimmed by 5 bases and V by 2 bases; bases with no gene match: 8. CDR3 loop: CASSYARAGGNNEQFF. The DNA of the CDR3 is TGTGCCAGCAGTTACGCCAGGGCGGGAGGAAACAATGAGCAGTTCTTC.

This chain joins TRBV28 and TRBJ1-5, with a possible D match to TRBD1 (6 bases). Germline values: CDR1 MDHEN, CDR2 SYDVKM. Trimming removed 3 bases from V and 0 bases from J, with 18 bases in between. CDR3 length equals 18 residues. CDR3 bases: TGTGCCAGCAGTTTGCCGCTGGGAGGACAGATTAGCAATCAGCCCCAGCATTTT. This encodes CASSLPLGGQISNQPQHF. Full variable domain (missing parts from reference TRBV28 and TRBJ1-5): DVKVTQSSRYLVKRTGEKVFLECVQDMDHENMFWYRQDPGLGLRLIYFSYDVKMKEKGDIPEGYSVSREKKERFSLILESASTNQTSMYLCASSLPLGGQISNQPQHFGDGTRLSIL.

The rearrangement links TRBV27 to TRBJ1-5; D perhaps matches TRBD1 (5 bases). This CDR3 region has 14 residues. V lost 4 bases and J 2 bases, leaving 9 bases between the germline ends. Germline V gene sequence: CDR1 MNHEY, CDR2 SMNVEV (reference sequence). The CDR3 DNA reads TGTGCCAGCAGTTCTCGAGGGGGCAATCAGCCCCAGCATTTT. Encoded protein: CASSSRGGNQPQHF.

J is TRBJ2-1 and V is TRBV27; 12 bases fit TRBD2. The CDR3 is made up of 20 amino acids. The ends lost 1 base at V and 6 bases at J; junction bases unmatched: 16. Per germline, CDR1 MNHEY and CDR2 SMNVEV (reference sequence). CDR3 nucleotide sequence: TGTGCCAGCAGTTTATATCAGGGGGTGATCGGACTAGCGGGACGCAATGAGCAGTTCTTC. Amino acids: CASSLYQGVIGLAGRNEQFF.

CDR3 in amino acids: CASSFGTGSYEQYF. CDR3 nucleotide sequence: TGTGCCAGCAGCTTCGGGACAGGGAGTTACGAGCAGTACTTC. The V and J genes are TRBV7-2 and TRBJ2-7; 9 nucleotides line up with TRBD1. The length of the CDR3 is 14 residues. Germline V gene data show CDR1 as SGHTA and CDR2 as FQGNSA. V trimming: 3 bases; J trimming: 4 bases; junction bases outside the gene matches: 4.

The rearrangement uses TRBV29-1 and TRBJ2-3; D is uncertain. V lost 4 bases and J 3 bases, leaving 8 bases between the germline ends. CDR1 is SQVTM and CDR2 is ANQGSEA in the germline V gene. This CDR3 contains 12 residues. The CDR3 DNA reads TGCAGCGTTGTCCCGGATACAGATACGCAGTATTTT. Translation gives CSVVPDTDTQYF.

The chain recombines TRBV19 with TRBJ1-1; no reliable D call. The CDR3 spans 13 residues. V was clipped by 3 bases and J by 1 base, with 6 bases between them. Germline CDR1 and CDR2: LNHDA and SQIVND (reference sequence). Here the CDR3 DNA reads TGTGCCAGTAGTATCCTGAAGAACACTGAAGCTTTCTTT. Its translation is CASSILKNTEAFF.

V is TRBV4-3 and J is TRBJ1-1; D remains ambiguous. The germline V and J ends were trimmed by 0 bases and 1 base, with 6 bases remaining between them. Germline CDR1 reads LGHNA; CDR2 reads YSLEER. The CDR3 spans 14 residues. Here the CDR3 reads CASSQDLRNTEAFF. Written as DNA, the CDR3 is TGCGCCAGCAGCCAAGATCTAAGGAACACTGAAGCTTTCTTT.

This chain joins TRBV7-9 and TRBJ2-7; D ambiguous. Germline V lookup: CDR1 SEHNR, CDR2 FQNEAQ (reference sequence). The CDR3 has 12 amino acids. Trimming stripped 5 bases from V and 3 bases from J, with 8 bases between. The CDR3 region is CASSPYGYEQYF. The CDR3, as DNA: TGTGCCAGCAGCCCCTATGGCTACGAGCAGTACTTC.

The V call is TRBV14, the J call TRBJ2-2, with 8 positions matching TRBD2. J lost 6 bases, V lost 4 bases, and 7 bases had no gene match. Germline V gives CDR1 SGHDN, CDR2 FVKESK. The CDR3 contains 15 residues. CDR3 coding DNA: TGTGCCAGCAGCCTAGCCCTAGCGGGTTCCGGGGAGCTGTTTTTT. Translated, it gives CASSLALAGSGELFF.

The chain has TRBV10-3 and TRBJ2-4; D is possibly TRBD2 (7 bases). The germline V and J ends were trimmed by 0 bases and 0 bases, with 18 bases remaining between them. In germline, CDR1 is ENHRY, CDR2 SYGVKD. There are 19 residues in the CDR3. Here the CDR3 DNA reads TGTGCCATCAGTGAGTCGACGACTAGGGGGGGAATAGCCAAAAACATTCAGTACTTC. Protein: CAISESTTRGGIAKNIQYF.

The rearrangement joins TRBV6-1 to TRBJ2-3; 7 bases match TRBD2. The CDR3 loop spans 17 amino acids. After removal of 4 bases from V and 0 bases from J, the junction contained 10 bases not matched to a gene. The germline CDR1 and CDR2 sequences are MNHNS and SASEGT. In DNA, the CDR3 is TGTGCCAGCAGTGCCCTCCGGGAGGCCTACAGCACAGATACGCAGTATTTT. The encoded protein is CASSALREAYSTDTQYF.

Here the CDR3 reads CASSDMTGSNEKLFF. The CDR3 nucleotides are TGTGCCAGCAGTGACATGACAGGTTCTAATGAAAAACTGTTTTTT. The chain links TRBV6-1 to TRBJ1-4, with D tentatively TRBD1 (6 bases). Germline V gene data show CDR1 as MNHNS and CDR2 as SASEGT. The V end was cut by 3 bases, the J end by 3 bases, with 11 bases between. The CDR3 runs to 15 residues.

As concerns this clone: Mismatch with germline at one junction end may stem from a read error. CDR3 coding DNA: TGCGCCAGCAGCTTGTTAGGACAGGGGGCGAGAGTAGGACAAGGGACCCAGTACTTC. Translating gives CASSLLGQGARVGQGTQYF. J is TRBJ2-5 and V is TRBV5-1; the match to TRBD1 covers 11 bases. Germline assignment: CDR1 SGHRS and CDR2 YFSETQ. The CDR3 is 19 amino acids. Full variable domain (missing parts from reference TRBV5-1 and TRBJ2-5): KAGVTQTPRYLIKTRGQQVTLSCSPISGHRSVSWYQQTPGQGLQFLFEYFSETQRNKGNFPGRFSGRQFSNSRSEMNVSTLELGDSALYLCASSLLGQGARVGQGTQYFGPGTRLLVL.

The CDR3 protein is CASSAWTGTEAFF. CDR3 sequence (DNA): TGTGCCAGCAGCGCGTGGACGGGGACTGAAGCTTTCTTT. J is TRBJ1-1 and V is TRBV9, with unresolved D. This CDR3 is 13 amino acids long. V shed 3 bases and J shed 5 bases, with 11 bases lying between them. Germline V gene data show CDR1 as SGDLS and CDR2 as YYNGEE.

The count of this clone is one. The V gene is TRBV13, the J gene TRBJ1-3, with 7 bases lining up with TRBD1. CDR1 PRHDT and CDR2 FYEKMQ come from the germline V gene (reference sequence). Trimming at V came to 6 bases and at J to 2 bases, leaving 7 bases not matched to a gene. The CDR3 sequence is 15 residues long. CDR3 bases: TGTGCCAGCAGTCTTGACAGGGCGCCTGGAAACACCATATATTTT. This gives the protein CASSLDRAPGNTIYF.